These 20 T cell receptor beta chains originate from one sample sequenced in a study of blood T cell repertoires in COVID-19. Clones were sequenced by immunoSEQ multiplex PCR, and TCRdb holds only the in-frame ones, with some missing. The sample contains roughly 190,000 clones, about 88% of which appear only once. Sequencing was carried out using peripheral blood. These receptors were obtained from an elderly woman in a cohort sampled during active or convalescent COVID-19.

This sequence joins TRBV5-8 and TRBJ2-1, with TRBD1 matching 9 bases. V lost 3 bases, J lost 9 bases, and 4 bases stayed unmatched. Germline V gives CDR1 SGHTS, CDR2 YDEGEE. The CDR3 length is 13 residues. The CDR3, as DNA: TGTGCCAGCAGCTACAGGGGGCTATCTGAGCAGTTCTTC. Translation gives CASSYRGLSEQFF.

V and J are TRBV12-3 or TRBV12-4 and TRBJ1-2; TRBD1 might be the D (5 bases). V shed 6 bases and J shed 8 bases, with 16 bases lying between them. CDR3 length: 13 amino acids. CDR3 sequence: CASRQDRVRGYTF. The CDR3 coding sequence is TGTGCCAGCAGACAGGACCGTGTCAGGGGCTACACCTTC.

This chain joins TRBV20-1 and TRBJ2-1; no definite D call. CDR1 is DFQATT and CDR2 is SNEGSKA in the germline V gene (reference sequence). The CDR3 has 13 amino acids. V lost 3 bases to trimming and J lost 6 bases, with 12 bases between them. The CDR3: CSASKVELNEQFF. CDR3 DNA: TGCAGTGCTAGTAAAGTAGAACTCAATGAGCAGTTCTTC.

V and J are TRBV24-1 and TRBJ1-1; D gene ambiguous. This CDR3 is 14 amino acids long. V lost 4 bases, J lost 11 bases, and 19 bases lay in between. Per the germline V gene, CDR1 is KGHDR and CDR2 is SFDVKD. The CDR3 is CATSDLPRVTGAFF. CDR3 bases: TGTGCCACCAGTGACTTGCCCCGGGTGACGGGGGCTTTCTTT.

V and J are TRBV5-1 and TRBJ1-5; D possibly corresponds to TRBD1 (6 bases). V dropped 7 bases and J dropped 3 bases, with 11 bases sitting between them. The CDR3 loop spans 13 amino acids. CDR1 and CDR2 (germline): SGHRS, YFSETQ. In DNA, the CDR3 is TGCGCCAGCGCTACAGGGATCAATCAGCCCCAGCATTTT. Its translation is CASATGINQPQHF. The whole variable domain, remainder taken from reference TRBV5-1 and TRBJ1-5, is KAGVTQTPRYLIKTRGQQVTLSCSPISGHRSVSWYQQTPGQGLQFLFEYFSETQRNKGNFPGRFSGRQFSNSRSEMNVSTLELGDSALYLCASATGINQPQHFGDGTRLSIL.

This clone was detected once. This chain joins TRBV25-1 and TRBJ1-2, with D maybe TRBD1 (5 bases). Trimming took off 7 bases at V and 7 bases at J, with 16 bases between the two ends. The CDR3 length is 13 residues. Germline V lookup: CDR1 MGHDK, CDR2 SYGVNS. As DNA, the CDR3 is TGTGCCAGCACCCAGACCCAGGGATCTGGCTACACCTTC. This sequence encodes CASTQTQGSGYTF.

This rearrangement joins TRBV7-2 to TRBJ2-3; possible D gene TRBD2, 5 bases. CDR3 size: 13 residues. The germline V and J ends were trimmed by 0 bases and 5 bases, with 6 bases remaining between them. Germline assignment: CDR1 SGHTA and CDR2 FQGNSA. The CDR3 DNA sequence: TGTGCCAGCAGCTTAGCTGAGGGAGATACGCAGTATTTT. Protein: CASSLAEGDTQYF.

This clone appeared a few times. The CDR3 sequence: CASSDKSGRAEMQFF. DNA for the CDR3: TGTGCCAGCAGTGACAAGAGCGGGAGGGCCGAAATGCAGTTCTTC. The gene calls are TRBV6-4 and TRBJ2-1; 10 bases are shared with TRBD2. The length of the CDR3 is 15 residues. Germline CDR1 is MRHNA and CDR2 is SNTAGT. V lost 2 bases to trimming and J lost 12 bases; unmatched junction nucleotides: 10.

The chain couples TRBV9 to TRBJ2-3, with D hard to call. V was clipped by 0 bases and J by 2 bases, with 13 bases between them. Germline V CDR1 and CDR2: SGDLS, YYNGEE. This CDR3 is 16 amino acids long. CDR3 bases: TGTGCCAGCAGCGTAGATGAGACATTACCCACAGATACGCAGTATTTT. Residues: CASSVDETLPTDTQYF.

The V gene is TRBV28, the J gene TRBJ1-4; TRBD1 aligns across 9 bases. The CDR3 sequence is 15 residues long. The junction had 2 bases not matched to a gene; V was cut back by 2 bases and J by 4 bases. In germline, CDR1 is MDHEN, CDR2 SYDVKM. CDR3 nucleotides: TGTGCCAGCAGTTTAGGGACAGGGCTTAATGAAAAACTGTTTTTT. Residues: CASSLGTGLNEKLFF. The variable domain in full, with the rest retrieved from reference TRBV28 and TRBJ1-4, is DVKVTQSSRYLVKRTGEKVFLECVQDMDHENMFWYRQDPGLGLRLIYFSYDVKMKEKGDIPEGYSVSREKKERFSLILESASTNQTSMYLCASSLGTGLNEKLFFGSGTQLSVL.

The chain links TRBV24-1 to TRBJ2-3, with D possibly TRBD2 on 5 matching bases. V was shortened by 7 bases and J by 6 bases, with 13 bases between the two germline ends. The germline CDR1 and CDR2 sequences are KGHDR and SFDVKD. The CDR3 contains 13 residues. The CDR3 loop reads CATRDASPDTQYF. The CDR3 DNA reads as TGTGCCACCAGGGATGCTAGCCCCGATACGCAGTATTTT.

The chain joins TRBV7-2 to TRBJ2-5, with 16 positions matching TRBD2. The CDR3 length is 19 residues. V lost 5 bases and J lost 1; bases outside the gene matches: 10. The germline gives CDR1 SGHTA, CDR2 FQGNSA. Written as DNA, the CDR3 is TGTGCCAGCAGCAAGGGACTAGCGGGGGGGCGAGGGACCCAAGAGACCCAGTACTTC. Protein: CASSKGLAGGRGTQETQYF.

This rearrangement joins TRBV6-5 to TRBJ1-5; a possible D gene is TRBD1 (5 bases). CDR3 size: 15 residues. V was clipped by 6 bases and J by 1 base, with 13 bases between them. The germline V gene has CDR1 MNHEY and CDR2 SVGAGI. CDR3 in amino acids: CASRIGTLSNQPQHF. For the CDR3, the DNA is TGTGCCAGCAGGATAGGGACTTTAAGCAATCAGCCCCAGCATTTT.

The rearrangement links TRBV18 to TRBJ2-3; 13 nucleotides agree with TRBD2. Germline trimming cut 2 bases from V and 0 bases from J; bases unmatched to any gene: 11. The V gene's germline CDR1 is KGHSH and CDR2 LQKENI. This CDR3 is 20 amino acids long. CDR3 sequence reads: CASSPGTGLAGVRSTDTQYF. CDR3 coding DNA: TGTGCCAGCTCACCAGGAACTGGACTAGCGGGAGTTCGAAGCACAGATACGCAGTATTTT.

CDR3 loop: CASSLETGTGSGNTIYF. CDR3 bases: TGTGCCAGCTCACTAGAAACCGGGACAGGGTCTGGAAACACCATATATTTT. The chain uses TRBV18 and TRBJ1-3; TRBD1 agrees at 9 bases. The trim removed 4 bases at V and 1 base at J, leaving 8 bases unmatched. Per the germline V gene, CDR1 is KGHSH and CDR2 is LQKENI. The CDR3 length is 17 residues.

This clone was detected once. The rearrangement uses TRBV19 and TRBJ1-3; D is undetermined. The V end was cut by 6 bases, the J end by 4 bases, with 10 bases between. The CDR3 extends over 13 amino acids. Germline CDR1 LNHDA, CDR2 SQIVND (reference sequence). The CDR3 region is CASREMKGNTIYF. CDR3 DNA: TGTGCCAGTAGGGAGATGAAGGGAAACACCATATATTTT. The full variable domain, with the rest looked up from reference TRBV19 and TRBJ1-3, is DGGITQSPKYLFRKEGQNVTLSCEQNLNHDAMYWYRQDPGQGLRLIYYSQIVNDFQKGDIAEGYSVSREKKESFPLTVTSAQKNPTAFYLCASREMKGNTIYFGEGSWLTVV.

The genes are TRBV19 and TRBJ2-6, with D maybe TRBD2 (6 bases). The CDR3 is made up of 16 amino acids. With 10 bases removed from V and 0 bases from J, the gap between germline ends came to 16 bases. Germline CDR1 LNHDA, CDR2 SQIVND (reference sequence). The CDR3 DNA reads as TGTGCCACCTTGAGGGAGGCCCTCTCTGGGGCCAACGTCCTGACTTTC. This translates into CATLREALSGANVLTF.

V is TRBV23-1 and J is TRBJ2-7, with D possibly matching TRBD1 (6 bases). TRBV23-1 is an ORF; its function is uncertain. The V and J ends lost 4 bases and 1 base respectively, with 17 bases between them. The CDR3 sequence is 16 residues long. This chain's CDR3 is CASSPLAGVPSYEQYV. CDR3 nucleotide sequence: TGCGCCAGCAGTCCCCTGGCAGGGGTCCCGTCCTACGAGCAGTACGTC.

The gene calls are TRBV19 and TRBJ2-3, with a tentative D call TRBD2 (5 bases). V was cut by 7 bases and J by 5 bases, with 10 bases left in between. The CDR3 consists of 12 residues. Germline-derived CDR1 and CDR2 are LNHDA and SQIVND (reference sequence). CDR3 amino acids: CASNRGRDTQYF. For the CDR3, the DNA is TGTGCCAGTAATCGAGGGAGAGATACGCAGTATTTT.

The V gene is TRBV29-1, the J gene TRBJ1-3; D remains unclear. The CDR3 loop spans 15 amino acids. With 5 bases removed from V and 0 bases from J, the gap between germline ends came to 14 bases. The germline V gene encodes CDR1 SQVTM and CDR2 ANQGSEA. The DNA of the CDR3 is TGCAGCGTTTCCCCAGGATTAAACTCTGGAAACACCATATATTTT. Amino acids: CSVSPGLNSGNTIYF.